The 6 T cell receptor beta chains below all came from one sample that was sequenced in a study of immune heterogeneity within non-small cell lung tumors. Multiplex PCR was performed with 32 V and 13 J primers, and it amplified TCR beta CDR3. TCRdb reprocessed the multiplex PCR reads via MiXCR and lists one record per CDR3 protein. This table has 10,000 to 15,000 distinct CDR3 sequences, around a fifth appearing once. Template material for each sample was about 0.55 ug of bulk tumor genomic DNA. Taken during surgery, several biopsies per primary tumor were spaced as far apart as possible within the tumor mass. Patients went through curative surgery, and their non-small cell lung cancer was untreated and newly diagnosed. Sequencing input: lung tumor tissue. All receptors come from a man in his fifties or sixties with non-small cell lung cancer.

Worth noting for this clonotype: The conserved final phenylalanine or tryptophan is absent from the CDR3, which likely points to a read error. The chain couples TRBV7-9 to TRBJ1-1, with D unresolved. Germline V gene lookup returns CDR1 SEHNR and CDR2 FQNEAQ (reference sequence). V lost 2 bases to trimming and J lost 4 bases, with 8 bases between them. This CDR3 comprises 13 residues. The CDR3 DNA is TGTGCCAGCAGCTTATCCGTTGGCACTGAAGCTTTCTTG. The encoded protein is CASSLSVGTEAFL.

Judged by abundance, this clonotype is medium-sized. V usage is TRBV6-2 or TRBV6-3 and J usage is TRBJ2-7; 10 nucleotides align to TRBD1. This CDR3 contains 15 residues. Per the germline V gene, CDR1 is MNHEY and CDR2 is SVGEGT. V gave up 2 bases and J gave up 4 bases; unmatched junction bases: 5. The CDR3 region is CASSYRGQGLYEQYF. DNA for the CDR3: TGTGCCAGCAGTTACAGGGGACAGGGGTTGTACGAGCAGTACTTC.

This clonotype was seen a few times. V and J are TRBV5-1 and TRBJ1-2; no firm D call. This CDR3 comprises 16 residues. Trimming took off 2 bases at V and 4 bases at J, with 18 bases between the two ends. CDR1 and CDR2 (germline): SGHRS, YFSETQ. CDR3 DNA: TGCGCCAGCAGCTTTCGAGGGATCTCGGTAGGCTATGGCTACACCTTC. This codes for CASSFRGISVGYGYTF.

This clonotype has just a few counts. The V and J genes are TRBV20-1 and TRBJ1-4; tentative D call: TRBD1 (5 bases). Germline loops: CDR1 DFQATT, CDR2 SNEGSKA (reference sequence). V lost 6 bases and J lost 3, with 8 bases in between. CDR3 size: 12 residues. This CDR3 reads CSARTPNEKLFF. DNA of the CDR3: TGCAGTGCCCGGACACCTAATGAAAAACTGTTTTTT.

This clonotype was picked up many times. V gene TRBV2 combines with J gene TRBJ1-4; tentative D call: TRBD1 (6 bases). CDR1 is SNHLY and CDR2 is FYNNEI in the germline V gene. The germline V and J ends were trimmed by 1 base and 8 bases, with 17 bases remaining between them. The CDR3 runs to 16 residues. CDR3: CASSEEGQIGLEKLFF. The CDR3 nucleotides are TGTGCCAGCAGTGAAGAAGGACAGATTGGCCTGGAAAAACTGTTTTTT.

This clonotype was seen more than once but under ten times. The genes are TRBV6-2 or TRBV6-3 and TRBJ2-3; 11 positions agree with TRBD2. This CDR3 spans 15 amino acids. V lost 5 bases to trimming and J lost 5 bases; unmatched junction nucleotides: 6. CDR1 is MNHEY and CDR2 is SVGEGT in the germline V gene. The CDR3 coding sequence is TGTGCCAGCAGTCCAGGGACTAGCGGTGGAGATACGCAGTATTTT. Amino acid sequence: CASSPGTSGGDTQYF.